This T cell receptor (beta chain) is from a study of T cell repertoires in cytomegalovirus infection. Overall study: CMV infection together with matching HLA type was indicated by public TCR beta signatures. Study-level points and caveats: Accumulated public TCR beta family frequency recognized individuals carrying CMV together with the relevant HLA. CMV-specific TCR beta clonotypes restricted by HLA-C dominated the ex vivo response.

TCRdb reprocessed the reads with MiXCR, giving one entry per CDR3 protein. Of 650,000 to 850,000 distinct CDR3 sequences in the sample, 25% to 30% were seen once. In the case of this clonotype: The antigen is unknown. Its ends do not fully match the called genes, so a read error is possible.

Germline V gives CDR1 MGHRA, CDR2 YSYEKL. This CDR3 is built from 14 residues. The gene calls are TRBV4-1 and TRBJ1-2, with D unclear. This clonotype was sampled from a human donor in good health (CMV status not recorded). Some clones in this sample may be carry-over from other donors' samples. The sequences come from cultured CD8+ T cells from PBMCs, collected from culture after CMV antigen stimulation. CDR3 DNA sequence: TGTGCCGGCACCGGAAAAGACGGTTGGGATGGCTACACCTTC. Its translation: CAGTGKDGWDGYTF.